Detailed here is one T cell receptor (beta chain). This specimen belongs to a study of blood T cell repertoires in COVID-19. Trimming pared 3 bases from V and 3 bases from J, leaving 15 bases between. In germline, CDR1 is LGHDT, CDR2 YNNKEL (reference sequence). The CDR3 runs to 16 residues. Repertoires were generated with immunoSEQ multiplex PCR, while TCRdb's copy carries only in-frame clones and drops some. The data contain a few hundred thousand clones, 70% to 90% of them singletons. The rearrangement uses TRBV3-1 (or the pseudogene TRBV3-2) and TRBJ1-5; tentatively, D is TRBD1 (6 bases). The specimen was peripheral blood. The source is a middle-aged woman with acute or convalescent COVID-19. CDR3 sequence (DNA): TGTGCCAGCAGCCATAGCGGGACATTGAACAATCAGCCCCAGCATTTT. Translation: CASSHSGTLNNQPQHF.